Listed here are 8 T cell receptor beta chains from one sample, sequenced in a study of T cells in Graves' hyperthyroidism and ophthalmopathy. RNA transcripts provided the source from which TCR beta CDR3 regions were amplified. TCR CDR3 underwent first-round RT-PCR with the HTBI primer set. TCRdb re-analysed the multiplex PCR reads in MiXCR, keeping a single row per CDR3 protein. The repertoire includes about 640,000 distinct CDR3 sequences, around 21% of them detected once, and around a third sits in the top ten. Material for sequencing was blood. These receptors were obtained from a man under 40 with Graves' ophthalmopathy.

This clonotype came up a few times. The genes are TRBV28 and TRBJ1-5, with D possibly TRBD1 on 6 matching bases. Trimming took off 7 bases at V and 1 base at J, with 11 bases between the two ends. The CDR3 loop spans 14 amino acids. CDR1 is MDHEN, CDR2 SYDVKM, per germline. CDR3 amino acids: CASNDQGSNQPQHF. In DNA form, the CDR3 reads TGTGCCAGCAACGACCAGGGGAGCAATCAGCCCCAGCATTTT.

The J gene is TRBJ2-7, the V gene TRBV19; D is perhaps TRBD2 (5 bases). Germline V gives CDR1 LNHDA, CDR2 SQIVND (reference sequence). The length of the CDR3 is 14 residues. V gave up 3 bases and J gave up 2 bases, with 11 bases separating them. The CDR3 loop is CASSIYDGTYEQYF. The CDR3 DNA follows: TGTGCCAGTAGTATCTATGACGGGACCTACGAGCAGTACTTC.

This clonotype was recorded many times. This chain joins TRBV18 and TRBJ2-3; 8 nucleotides align to TRBD2. Germline V lookup: CDR1 KGHSH, CDR2 LQKENI. The CDR3 totals 16 residues. The V segment lost 1 base and the J segment 0 bases; nucleotides outside the gene matches: 3. CDR3 amino acids: CASSPLLAVSTDTQYF. As DNA, the CDR3 is TGTGCCAGCTCACCACTACTAGCGGTGAGCACAGATACGCAGTATTTT.

CDR3 nucleotide sequence: TGCAGTGCTAGGTGGGGGACTAGCGCGAATGAGCAGTTCTTC. This gives the protein CSARWGTSANEQFF. V is TRBV20-1 and J is TRBJ2-1, with 10 bases that match TRBD2. This CDR3 spans 14 amino acids. Germline values: CDR1 DFQATT, CDR2 SNEGSKA (reference sequence). V lost 3 bases to trimming and J lost 7 bases; unmatched junction nucleotides: 6.

The V gene is TRBV29-1, the J gene TRBJ1-2; D is perhaps TRBD1 (6 bases). The CDR3 is 14 amino acids. Between the trimmed V and J ends, which lost 4 bases and 3 bases, there was a span of 15 bases. Germline CDR1 reads SQVTM; CDR2 reads ANQGSEA. The CDR3 bases are TGCAGCGTTGCCGACCCCGGGGGCTACTATGGCTACACCTTC. As protein: CSVADPGGYYGYTF.

This clonotype appeared many times. This chain uses TRBV28 with TRBJ2-2; D gene uncertain. The germline V gene has CDR1 MDHEN and CDR2 SYDVKM. The V end lost 2 bases, the J end lost 0 bases, and 7 bases lay between the germline ends. This CDR3 has 15 amino acids. CDR3 protein: CASSLHSSNTGELFF. The CDR3 DNA reads TGTGCCAGCAGTTTACACAGCTCGAACACCGGGGAGCTGTTTTTT. Full variable domain (remainder filled in from reference TRBV28 and TRBJ2-2): DVKVTQSSRYLVKRTGEKVFLECVQDMDHENMFWYRQDPGLGLRLIYFSYDVKMKEKGDIPEGYSVSREKKERFSLILESASTNQTSMYLCASSLHSSNTGELFFGEGSRLTVL.

This clonotype has a handful of counts. The V call is TRBV29-1, the J call TRBJ2-7; 10 nucleotides agree with TRBD2. CDR1 is SQVTM and CDR2 is ANQGSEA in the germline V gene. The CDR3 is made up of 14 amino acids. J lost 4 bases, V lost 4 bases, and 7 bases had no gene match. CDR3 bases: TGCAGCGTTGGCCCAGCGGGAGGGCCATACGAGCAGTACTTC. Translation: CSVGPAGGPYEQYF.

At least ten counts were recorded for this clonotype. The chain couples TRBV28 to TRBJ2-1, with D perhaps matching TRBD1 (6 bases). Trimming stripped 5 bases from V and 10 bases from J, with 21 bases between. Germline loops: CDR1 MDHEN, CDR2 SYDVKM. The CDR3 spans 15 residues. The CDR3 region is CASSTSSTGSGEQFF. The CDR3 DNA is TGTGCCAGCAGTACATCGTCGACAGGCTCGGGGGAGCAGTTCTTC.